Here is one T cell receptor beta chain with its context. No cognate antigen has been identified for it. Per-base quality was not reported, and no clone a single base away is much larger than it. The data derive from a study of cytomegalovirus exposure and HLA in healthy donors (dated by TCRdb to the late 2010s). Background on the whole study: An earlier analysis of 587 of the donors reported 250 to 350 Gb of sequence data and some 120 million unique TCR beta sequences from 150 million to 200 million T cells. The aim of the study was to test whether cataloging public T cell receptors could identify signatures of past pathogen exposure. Approximately 310 gigabases of sequencing data and 78 million or so unique TCR sequences were included in an early release covering around 600 HLA-typed donors. In a later genetic analysis, genome-wide SNP genotypes for about 55% of the 666 donors were used, and that subset was treated as a discovery cohort. Along with the approximately 700-subject first cohort, a separate validation cohort of around 110 different subjects was used. Because of strong linkage in the cohort, roughly five DR-DQ haplotypes were treated as single units for association and clustering. The later analysis used no new phenotypic data to find candidate immune exposures, relying instead on TCR beta sequences and their occurrence across donors. The study combined high-throughput TCR immunosequencing, statistical association of individual TCRs with disease status, and machine learning to predict cytomegalovirus infection status. The study profiled the T cell repertoires of hundreds of subjects by immunosequencing and related them to cytomegalovirus serostatus. All discovery cohort repertoires had been generated on a single sequencing platform. HLA typing included class I and class II loci at four-digit resolution. An earlier analysis of 587 of the donors applied high-throughput TCR beta sequencing to assess whether each TCR beta V gene segment acted as functional or pseudogenic. Donor age, sex, ethnicity and CMV serostatus were compiled together with the repertoire data. A later analysis re-examined previously published TCR beta repertoires from about 670 donors and added high-resolution HLA genotyping to investigate patterns of TCR occurrence. The number of donors typed differed by locus, with about 620-630 for A, B, C, DRB1 and DQB1, roughly 520 for DQA1, 600 to 610 for DPA1, and some 440 for DPB1. On average, roughly 250,000 unique TCR beta nucleotide sequences were sequenced per donor among 398 genotyped donors of the cohort, with around 19% of those sequences being non-productive. Of the roughly 400 genotyped donors, 65% to 90% fell in the genetic ancestry cluster associated with self-reported Caucasian donors. What the research found in general, with its limitations: The authors suggested that the approach could potentially be extended to other disease states and immunological phenotypes. When HLA alleles, especially DR and DQ, strongly co-occurred, TCR associations were difficult to assign to individual alleles. Because HLA typing was missing for some donors at each locus, association tests included only the typed subset. At a false discovery rate of 0.05, a later analysis linked about 17,000 TCR beta sequences to specific HLA alleles. According to a later genetic analysis, donors in an Asian-associated ancestry cluster had fewer N-insertions in productive TCRs than the approximately 670-donor mean. The earlier analysis of 450 to 700 of the donors excluded fewer than 20 rarely observed V segments, including chromosome 9 orphons, because counts were too low. For the cohort, immune exposure information was limited to CMV serostatus. According to a later analysis, most CMV-associated TCR beta chains appeared to be HLA-restricted, and the HLA associations seemed to be driven largely by CMV exposure. In a later analysis, HLA-associated TCR beta chains showed more clonal expansion and lower generation probabilities than non-associated chains that were equally common. In an earlier analysis of some 500 of the donors, most TCR beta V segments appeared in productive rearrangements about 87% or about 30% of the time, broadly matching IMGT annotations. A later genetic analysis associated a missense DCLRE1C variant with V-gene and J-gene trimming of TCR beta chains, and an independent cohort replicated the association. A later analysis found that TCR association rates varied across HLA loci, with DRB1 alleles showing the most associated TCRs and HLA-C alleles the fewest. Cytomegalovirus status was reported to be diagnosed by the classifier with high specificity and sensitivity in both the original and validation cohorts. The study gave a list of some 150 TCR beta chains associated with cytomegalovirus. Across donors, most TCR sequences were observed very rarely, whereas some public TCRs were present in many individuals. The presence/absence analyses assumed that sequencing depth was roughly uniform across donors, and that assumption may not be true. The cohort was sequenced for TCR beta chains only, and without alpha or paired-chain data the features that could be detected were limited. According to a later analysis, parvovirus B19, influenza, CMV and Epstein-Barr virus appeared linked to several top co-occurrence clusters. A few of the identified cytomegalovirus-associated TCR beta chains were confirmed in vitro to be specific for cytomegalovirus antigens. Correlated functional status among segregating V segments might reflect linkage disequilibrium, but an unknown experimental factor could not be ruled out. A further reported finding was that TCR beta sequences accurately predicted the HLA-A and HLA-B alleles for most subjects in the first cohort. A cluster of highly shared sequence variants was judged likely to be a technical artifact of the sequencing pipeline.

In total, roughly 670 healthy bone marrow donors made up the cohort. All cohort members were sampled while nominally healthy, although unrecorded immune exposures were likely present. The donor was CMV seropositive and was included in the group of about 290 seropositive cohort members. A peripheral blood sample was collected from each donor, and TCR beta sequencing was performed on peripheral blood mononuclear cells. Genomic DNA was extracted from the blood cell samples with the Qiagen DNeasy Blood Extraction Kit. Libraries were built with the immunoSEQ multiplex PCR assay. For the multiplex PCR, a mixture combining 60 forward primers for TCR Vbeta segments and 13 reverse primers for TCR Jbeta segments was used. The CDR3 region of rearranged TCR beta genes was amplified from genomic DNA by a multiplex PCR assay. The Illumina HiSeq System was used to sequence the amplified TCR beta libraries as 87-base-pair reads. The study's own analysis went as follows. A later analysis tallied 75 million to 85 million unique TCR beta chains across the 660 or so repertoires, and 10 million to 11 million of those chains were shared by two or more donors. A nearest-neighbor algorithm error-corrected the raw reads and collapsed the reads into unique sequences, merging closely related sequences to remove PCR and sequencing errors. To assign V, D and J gene segments, CDR3 sequences were aligned to IMGT reference sequences. Each retained sequence needed at least a six-nucleotide match to both a V gene segment and a J gene segment. Rearrangements were called productive when the CDR3 lacked stop codons and stayed in frame with V and J; all others were non-productive. Following IMGT convention, CDR3 was defined as the stretch from the second conserved V-encoded cysteine to the conserved J-encoded phenylalanine. The earlier analysis of 587 of the donors excluded sequences that lacked an unambiguous match to a single V gene segment. In an earlier analysis of a few hundred of the donors, a V segment was called functional when productive rearrangements were above 56.7%, and segregating when the standard deviation between donors exceeded 5%. A statistical classification framework was built to diagnose cytomegalovirus status from the catalog of TCR beta chain sequences. In a later analysis, V and J genes were assigned by comparing TCR nucleotide sequences against IMGT/GENE-DB human TR gene sequences. In a later analysis, CDR3 sequences and most-parsimonious VDJ recombination scenarios were assigned using the TCRdist pipeline. In a later analysis, each TCR beta chain was defined by its CDR3 amino acid sequence together with its V-gene family, and reads without a unique V-gene family were excluded. As a way to deal with suspected cross-contamination and a sequencing artifact, a later analysis dropped approximately 590 nucleotide sequences that were highly shared and had low generation probability. In a later analysis, a clonal expansion index was calculated for each public chain from normalized within-repertoire ranks of inferred template counts. Generation probabilities in a later analysis came from a VDJ recombination model fitted to out-of-frame rearrangements, and those results were checked against IGoR. In a later analysis, TCR-TCR, TCR-HLA and TCR-CMV co-occurrence was scored with hypergeometric tests, and a repertoire-size bias correction was applied to TCR pairs. False discovery rates were estimated in a later analysis by permuting HLA or CMV assignments 20 times. A later analysis grouped co-occurring TCRs with DBSCAN, adding TCRdist sequence similarity when clustering within HLA-allele-positive subsets. For co-occurrence clustering, repertoires with fewer than 30,000 or more than 120,000 public chains were excluded, along with four or five repertoires with anomalous nucleotide sharing. TCRdb obtained this table from immuneACCESS and retained in-frame rearrangements with V and J assigned. These tables miss some clones; where compared with another copy, unresolved V genes account for less than half of the shortfall, and the remainder is unexplained. That table furnishes V, J and clone size, whereas the DNA furnished D and trimming. This sample holds fewer than 130,000 clones; 65% to 75% were observed only once. The ten biggest clones cover about 11% of the sample.

The material sequenced was PBMCs. The sequence was collected from a middle-aged man in good health and CMV-seropositive.

The CDR3 loop reads CASNVGLAISYEQYF. Here is the DNA: TGTGCCAGCAATGTGGGTCTAGCGATCTCCTACGAGCAGTACTTC. Rearrangement joined TRBV2 to TRBJ2-7, with TRBD2 tentatively as D gene (6 bases match). Sequences SNHLY (CDR1) and FYNNEI (CDR2) are obtained from the germline V gene. V drops 7 bases and J drops 0 bases, leaving 16 bases in between. The CDR3 sequence holds 15 residues, the cysteine and phenylalanine included. The kept DNA is CDR3 alone, 45 bases in frame from the first base. Full variable domain (CDR3 extended with the reference TRBV2 and TRBJ2-7 proteins): EPEVTQTPSHQVTQMGQEVILRCVPISNHLYFYWYRQILGQKVEFLVSFYNNEISEKSEIFDDQFSVERPDGSNFTLKIRSTKLEDSAMYFCASNVGLAISYEQYFGPGTRLTVT.